These T cell receptor beta chains were read from a single sample in a study of T-cell memory formation after mild COVID-19. TCRdb ran MiXCR on the 5' RACE reads and lists one entry per CDR3 protein. The table includes roughly 280,000 distinct CDR3 sequences, roughly 8.2% detected once. Sequencing was performed on PBMCs or a T cell subset sorted from them (not recorded which). All receptors come from a man aged 18-30 years who had mild COVID-19 (a few samples of this study predate the infection). Cell type and time point are not known. The CDR3 runs from the conserved cysteine through the conserved F or W. Fields, in order: CDR3 protein, CDR3 DNA, J gene, V gene, clone size, D gene. D genes are given only for firm matches. Size tells how often a clone was seen (once, few, many) or the class of an expanded clone, and some rows leave it out.

CATSRVGTGVSDTQYF	TGTGCCACCAGCAGAGTTGGGACAGGGGTTTCAGATACGCAGTATTTT	TRBJ2-3	TRBV15	many	TRBD1
CASSDGPVSTEAFF	TGTGCCAGCAGCGATGGTCCCGTGAGCACTGAAGCTTTCTTT	TRBJ1-1	TRBV5-4	NA	NA
CASSLGLFGQYEQFF	TGCGCCAGCAGCTTGGGGCTATTCGGACAGTACGAGCAGTTCTTC	TRBJ2-1	TRBV5-1	NA	NA
CAISESSRGLTGELFF	TGTGCCATCAGTGAGTCCTCCAGGGGGCTCACCGGGGAGCTGTTTTTT	TRBJ2-2	TRBV10-3	few	TRBD1
CASSYGGFDGYTF	TGTGCCAGCAGTTACGGGGGCTTCGACGGCTACACCTTC	TRBJ1-2	TRBV6-2/TRBV6-3	few	NA
CASSLIDGGNTIYF	TGCGCCAGCAGCTTGATAGACGGAGGAAACACCATATATTTT	TRBJ1-3	TRBV5-1	many	NA
CASSWATTEQGSPEAFF	TGTGCCAGCAGCTGGGCGACGACAGAACAGGGGAGCCCTGAAGCTTTCTTT	TRBJ1-1	TRBV11-2	few	TRBD1
CASSPRGAMNTEAFF	TGTGCCAGCAGTCCTAGGGGGGCTATGAACACTGAAGCTTTCTTT	TRBJ1-1	TRBV12-3/TRBV12-4	NA	NA
CASSRTEEQPQHF	TGTGCCAGCAGTCGGACAGAGGAACAGCCCCAGCATTTT	TRBJ1-5	TRBV12-3/TRBV12-4	many	NA
CSVGTLQDYEQYF	TGCAGCGTTGGAACACTCCAGGACTACGAGCAGTACTTC	TRBJ2-7	TRBV29-1	many	NA
CASSSSVTELASSTGELFF	TGCGCCAGCAGTAGTAGTGTGACCGAACTAGCCTCGAGCACCGGGGAGCTGTTTTTT	TRBJ2-2	TRBV5-1	many	NA
CASSFDGGYQPQHF	TGTGCCAGCAGCTTCGACGGGGGCTATCAGCCCCAGCATTTT	TRBJ1-5	TRBV7-2	few	NA
CASSLVGGTDTGELFF	TGTGCCAGCAGCTTAGTAGGAGGGACAGACACCGGGGAGCTGTTTTTT	TRBJ2-2	TRBV7-6	many	NA
CASSQDGKSWLTEAFF	TGTGCCAGCAGCCAAGATGGCAAGTCCTGGCTCACTGAAGCTTTCTTT	TRBJ1-1	TRBV3-1	few	NA
CAWNRATNTGELFF	TGTGCCTGGAATAGGGCTACGAACACCGGGGAGCTGTTTTTT	TRBJ2-2	TRBV30	few	NA
CASSPEGGPLTGELFF	TGTGCCAGCAGCCCGGAGGGGGGGCCATTAACCGGGGAGCTGTTTTTT	TRBJ2-2	TRBV7-3	many	NA
CASSEGRGPQHF	TGTGCCAGCAGCGAAGGGAGGGGGCCCCAGCATTTT	TRBJ1-5	TRBV9	NA	NA
CASSYSGTYNQPQHF	TGCGCCAGCAGCTACTCCGGGACATACAATCAGCCCCAGCATTTT	TRBJ1-5	TRBV5-1	NA	NA
CASSLGVGSYEQYF	TGTGCCAGCAGCTTAGGAGTAGGCTCCTACGAGCAGTACTTC	TRBJ2-7	TRBV7-2	NA	NA
CASSQDLDRKTHF	TGTGCCAGCAGCCAAGATCTGGACCGGAAAACCCACTTC	TRBJ2-4	TRBV4-2	few	NA
CASTQTNYNEQFF	TGTGCCAGCACCCAGACGAACTACAATGAGCAGTTCTTC	TRBJ2-1	TRBV2	many	NA
CASSQVVAGGRDTQYF	TGTGCCAGCAGCCAAGTGGTAGCGGGGGGGCGTGATACGCAGTATTTT	TRBJ2-3	TRBV4-2	NA	TRBD2
CASSPNGGGVGETQYF	TGTGCCAGCAGCCCGAACGGTGGGGGAGTCGGAGAGACCCAGTACTTC	TRBJ2-5	TRBV7-2	NA	NA
CASSYTLGSPGNTIYF	TGTGCCAGCAGTTACACTTTGGGGTCGCCTGGAAACACCATATATTTT	TRBJ1-3	TRBV6-6	few	NA
CASSYSIGGTGYTF	TGTGCCAGCAGTTACTCGATAGGGGGCACTGGCTACACCTTC	TRBJ1-2	TRBV6-5	many	TRBD1
CASSLQGPGNTEAFF	TGTGCCAGCAGTTTACAGGGGCCGGGGAACACTGAAGCTTTCTTT	TRBJ1-1	TRBV6-2/TRBV6-3	many	TRBD1
CASSLRHTQYF	TGTGCCAGCAGTTTGCGACATACGCAGTATTTT	TRBJ2-3	TRBV12-3/TRBV12-4	few	NA
CASSLPGTRLSGELFF	TGTGCCAGCAGCCTACCTGGGACTAGATTGTCCGGGGAGCTGTTTTTT	TRBJ2-2	TRBV2	few	TRBD2
CAWSVGATALAEQYF	TGTGCCTGGAGTGTAGGGGCGACGGCCCTGGCCGAGCAGTACTTC	TRBJ2-7	TRBV30	many	NA
CASMETDTQYF	TGTGCCAGCATGGAAACAGATACGCAGTATTTT	TRBJ2-3	TRBV11-1	NA	NA
CSARDPGPKGELFF	TGCAGTGCTAGAGACCCGGGACCCAAGGGGGAGCTGTTTTTT	TRBJ2-2	TRBV20-1	NA	NA
CASSSFFQGGTEAFF	TGTGCCAGCTCCTCTTTTTTCCAGGGGGGTACTGAAGCTTTCTTT	TRBJ1-1	TRBV7-6	NA	TRBD1
CASRADNTDTQYF	TGCGCCAGCAGGGCAGACAACACAGATACGCAGTATTTT	TRBJ2-3	TRBV10-2	NA	NA
CASSHPLSYNEQFF	TGCGCCAGCAGCCACCCTCTTTCCTACAATGAGCAGTTCTTC	TRBJ2-1	TRBV4-1	NA	NA
CSARHPGIGYEQYF	TGCAGTGCTAGACACCCGGGGATCGGTTACGAGCAGTACTTC	TRBJ2-7	TRBV20-1	NA	NA